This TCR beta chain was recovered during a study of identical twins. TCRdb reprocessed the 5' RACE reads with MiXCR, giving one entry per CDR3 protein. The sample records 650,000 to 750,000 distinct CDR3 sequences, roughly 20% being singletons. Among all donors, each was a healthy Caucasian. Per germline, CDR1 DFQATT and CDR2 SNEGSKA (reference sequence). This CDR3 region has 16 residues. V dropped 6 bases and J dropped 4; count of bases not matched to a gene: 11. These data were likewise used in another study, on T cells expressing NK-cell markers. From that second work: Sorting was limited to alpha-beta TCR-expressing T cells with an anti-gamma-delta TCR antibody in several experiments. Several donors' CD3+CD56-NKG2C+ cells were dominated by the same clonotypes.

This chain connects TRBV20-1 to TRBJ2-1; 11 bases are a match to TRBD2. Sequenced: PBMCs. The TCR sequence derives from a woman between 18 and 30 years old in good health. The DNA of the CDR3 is TGCAGTGCACGGACTAGCGGGTCCCACCATTACAATGAGCAGTTCTTC. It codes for CSARTSGSHHYNEQFF.